These T cell receptor beta chains were read from a single sample in a study of blood T cells in healthy people across ages. TCRdb used MiXCR to reprocess the 5' RACE reads, holding one entry per CDR3 protein. This repertoire shows 650,000 or so distinct CDR3 sequences, 52% found once; its top ten account for approximately 13%. The source material was blood. These receptors all come from an elderly woman in good health. The CDR3 runs from the conserved cysteine through the conserved F or W. A D gene is named only where the DNA matches it firmly. Size tells how often a clone was seen (once, few, many) or the class of an expanded clone, and some rows leave it out.

J | V | D | size | length | CDR3 | DNA
TRBJ1-2 | TRBV20-1 | TRBD1 | NA | 13 | CSATVGTASGYTF | TGCAGTGCTACCGTCGGGACAGCAAGTGGCTACACCTTC
TRBJ1-2 | TRBV7-8 | NA | NA | 14 | CASTARAGGYGYTF | TGTGCCAGCACCGCACGGGCGGGCGGCTATGGCTACACCTTC
TRBJ1-1 | TRBV7-2 | NA | once | 13 | CASGSGPATLAFF | TGTGCCAGCGGCTCCGGGCCGGCCACTCTCGCTTTCTTT
TRBJ1-2 | TRBV28 | TRBD1 | NA | 13 | CASSQRQGGGYTF | TGTGCCAGCAGTCAGAGACAGGGCGGTGGCTACACCTTC
TRBJ2-5 | TRBV20-1 | TRBD2 | many | 15 | CSAGTSGVYQETQYF | TGCAGTGCCGGGACTAGCGGGGTTTACCAAGAGACCCAGTACTTC
TRBJ2-5 | TRBV29-1 | NA | many | 13 | CSVRDPIRRTQYF | TGCAGCGTTCGGGACCCTATTAGGAGGACCCAGTACTTC
TRBJ2-7 | TRBV29-1 | TRBD1 | once | 15 | CSVGLRDRAFYEQYF | TGCAGCGTGGGACTTCGGGACAGGGCGTTCTACGAGCAGTACTTC
TRBJ1-2 | TRBV20-1 | NA | few | 15 | CSARDATSEGYGYTF | TGCAGTGCTAGAGATGCCACCTCGGAGGGGTATGGCTACACCTTC
TRBJ1-2 | TRBV29-1 | NA | NA | 14 | CGVGTGGAYYGYTF | TGCGGCGTTGGGACTGGGGGGGCATACTATGGCTACACCTTC
TRBJ2-5 | TRBV6-5 | NA | NA | 12 | CASNRGGETQYF | TGTGCCAGCAATAGGGGGGGTGAGACCCAGTACTTC
TRBJ2-3 | TRBV10-3 | TRBD2 | few | 15 | CAISEGTSSTDTQYF | TGTGCCATCAGTGAGGGGACTAGTAGCACAGATACGCAGTATTTT
TRBJ2-3 | TRBV5-6 | TRBD2 | many | 17 | CASSLSSGRVESDTQYF | TGTGCCAGCAGCTTGTCAAGCGGGAGGGTTGAATCAGATACGCAGTATTTT
TRBJ2-1 | TRBV29-1 | TRBD2 | NA | 14 | CRVHTSGSHNEQFF | TGCAGGGTCCATACTAGCGGGAGTCACAATGAGCAGTTCTTC
TRBJ2-5 | TRBV7-2 | NA | NA | 13 | CASSLETRETQYF | TGTGCCAGCAGCTTAGAAACACGGGAGACCCAGTACTTC
TRBJ1-4 | TRBV7-9 | NA | many | 11 | CATANNEKLFF | TGTGCCACGGCGAATAATGAAAAACTGTTTTTT
TRBJ2-3 | TRBV6-4 | TRBD2 | NA | 14 | CASSETSGADTQYF | TGTGCCAGCAGTGAAACTAGCGGAGCAGATACGCAGTATTTT
TRBJ2-7 | TRBV5-6 | NA | NA | 15 | CASTKSLDGTYEQYF | TGTGCCAGCACCAAGTCCCTAGACGGAACCTACGAGCAGTACTTC
TRBJ2-7 | TRBV20-1 | TRBD2 | NA | 14 | CSAGTSGRASEQYF | TGCAGTGCCGGGACTAGCGGGAGGGCCTCCGAGCAGTACTTC
TRBJ1-2 | TRBV27 | TRBD1 | NA | 15 | CASRPGTDTNYGYTF | TGTGCCAGCAGGCCAGGGACAGACACCAACTATGGCTACACCTTC
TRBJ1-1 | TRBV18 | NA | NA | 14 | CASSPQGWNTEAFF | TGTGCCAGCTCACCACAGGGTTGGAACACTGAAGCTTTCTTT
TRBJ2-7 | TRBV30 | TRBD1 | few | 13 | CAWTRDSGYEQYF | TGTGCCTGGACGAGGGACAGCGGTTACGAGCAGTACTTC
TRBJ2-3 | TRBV29-1 | TRBD2 | NA | 15 | CTVRLAGTRTDTQYF | TGCACCGTACGACTAGCGGGAACACGCACAGATACGCAGTATTTT
TRBJ2-3 | TRBV29-1 | NA | NA | 13 | CSVGAGLGDTQYF | TGCAGCGTTGGGGCGGGCCTGGGAGATACGCAGTATTTT
TRBJ2-5 | TRBV20-1 | NA | NA | 13 | CSASAQGGHVQYF | TGCAGTGCTAGCGCCCAGGGCGGTCATGTGCAGTACTTC
TRBJ1-1 | TRBV5-1 | TRBD1 | few | 13 | CASSYDRGTEAFF | TGCGCCAGCAGCTACGACAGGGGCACTGAAGCTTTCTTT
TRBJ2-3 | TRBV12-3/TRBV12-4 | NA | NA | 14 | CASTRSWGADTQYF | TGTGCCAGCACCCGCAGCTGGGGCGCAGATACGCAGTATTTT
TRBJ2-3 | TRBV7-9 | TRBD2 | few | 17 | CASSVPLFAGGPNTQYF | TGTGCCAGCAGCGTACCCCTATTTGCGGGGGGGCCTAATACGCAGTATTTT
TRBJ2-1 | TRBV7-2 | TRBD2 | many | 13 | CASTSSGYNEQFF | TGTGCCAGCACCTCTAGCGGCTACAATGAGCAGTTCTTC